The next 24 T cell receptor beta chains were all read from a single sample in a study of response to subunit inactivated influenza vaccine. TCRdb reprocessed the RT-PCR reads via MiXCR and lists one record per CDR3 protein. There are over 750,000 distinct CDR3 sequences in the sample; 21% occur only once, and 10% lies in the top ten. Material: PBMCs from blood, obtained 4 to 6 days after vaccination. The receptor source for this set is a man over 45 who received an inactivated influenza vaccine.

The chain links TRBV29-1 to TRBJ2-1; TRBD1 matches at 8 bases. Germline V CDR1 and CDR2: SQVTM, ANQGSEA. This CDR3 spans 14 amino acids. The trim removed 4 bases at V and 7 bases at J, leaving 9 bases unmatched. CDR3 DNA: TGCAGCGTTGTGTCAGGGGGCACCGGGAATGAGCAGTTCTTC. As protein: CSVVSGGTGNEQFF.

This clonotype showed up just a few times. CDR3 protein: CASSTSRGTTSSPLHF. For the CDR3, the DNA is TGTGCCAGTAGTACCTCCCGGGGCACCACGAGCTCACCCCTCCACTTT. The genes are TRBV19 and TRBJ1-6, with D perhaps TRBD1 (5 bases). V was trimmed by 4 bases and J by 10 bases, leaving 20 bases between them. Germline V gives CDR1 LNHDA, CDR2 SQIVND (reference sequence). There are 16 residues in the CDR3.

This clonotype has only a few counts. The chain joins TRBV20-1 to TRBJ2-5, with TRBD1 matching over 7 bases. The CDR3 is 13 residues long. Germline V gives CDR1 DFQATT, CDR2 SNEGSKA (reference sequence). With 6 bases clipped from V and 3 bases from J, the junction kept 7 bases outside the gene matches. The CDR3 is CSARRQGKETQYF. Written as DNA, the CDR3 is TGCAGTGCCAGAAGACAGGGTAAAGAGACCCAGTACTTC.

The chain employs TRBV9 and TRBJ2-1; no clear D gene. Trimming pared 3 bases from V and 0 bases from J, leaving 7 bases between. The CDR3 contains 14 residues. Per germline, CDR1 SGDLS and CDR2 YYNGEE. In DNA, the CDR3 is TGTGCCAGCAGCGCCTACCCCTCCTACAATGAGCAGTTCTTC. Encoded protein: CASSAYPSYNEQFF.

V usage is TRBV4-2 and J usage is TRBJ2-2, with a possible D match to TRBD1 (6 bases). CDR1 and CDR2 from the germline V gene are LGHNA and YNFKEQ. The CDR3 covers 15 residues. V was clipped by 2 bases and J by 5 bases, with 12 bases between them. CDR3 residues: CASSQPRGGTGELFF. Here the CDR3 DNA reads TGTGCCAGCAGCCAACCCCGAGGGGGTACCGGGGAGCTGTTTTTT.

This clonotype was seen a few times. This chain links TRBV5-5 with TRBJ2-3; no firm D call. Germline V gives CDR1 SGHKS, CDR2 YYEKEE (reference sequence). V was cut by 0 bases and J by 2 bases, with 7 bases left in between. The CDR3 runs 14 residues. CDR3 DNA sequence: TGTGCCAGCAGCTTGGAGGGCACCACAGATACGCAGTATTTT. Translation gives CASSLEGTTDTQYF.

This clonotype has just a few counts. The V and J genes are TRBV4-2 and TRBJ2-7; no clear D. V lost 8 bases to trimming and J lost 6 bases, with 23 bases between them. Per germline, CDR1 LGHNA and CDR2 YNFKEQ. This CDR3 is 15 amino acids long. The CDR3 protein is CASPLGPVENAEQYF. The CDR3 coding sequence is TGTGCCAGCCCCCTAGGGCCCGTCGAGAACGCCGAGCAGTACTTC.

This clonotype was recorded many times. The chain uses TRBV4-3 and TRBJ1-1, with D possibly TRBD1 on 6 matching bases. The CDR3 runs 15 residues. Germline V gene data show CDR1 as LGHNA and CDR2 as YSLEER. Trimming left V 0 bases short and J 7 bases short, with 15 bases between. The CDR3 nucleotides read TGCGCCAGCAGCCAAGACGGAACAGGGTTTGGTGAAGCTTTCTTT. Protein product: CASSQDGTGFGEAFF.

This clonotype was seen at least ten times. The chain carries TRBV29-1 and TRBJ2-3; D tentatively fits TRBD1 or TRBD2 (5 bases each). The V end lost 6 bases, the J end lost 14 bases, and 24 bases lay between the germline ends. This CDR3 region has 13 residues. Germline V CDR1 and CDR2: SQVTM, ANQGSEA. The CDR3 DNA follows: TGCAGCGTGGTTTACGGGACCGAACAGGAACGGTATTTT. Protein sequence: CSVVYGTEQERYF.

This clonotype was picked up a small number of times. The chain uses TRBV6-2 or TRBV6-3 and TRBJ1-1; TRBD1 agrees at 10 bases. The trim removed 2 bases at V and 11 bases at J, leaving 5 bases unmatched. The CDR3 covers 13 residues. Germline V CDR1 and CDR2: MNHEY, SVGEGT. In DNA, the CDR3 is TGTGCCAGCAGTTACAGACAGGGGGCAGAGGCTTTCTTT. Translation gives CASSYRQGAEAFF.

Comments on this clonotype: The junction departs from the called germline gene at one end, perhaps through a read error. The rearrangement joins TRBV5-1 to TRBJ2-1, with 14 bases fitting TRBD2. Germline CDR1 and CDR2: SGHRS and YFSETQ. The CDR3 extends over 17 amino acids. The CDR3, as DNA: TGCACCAGCAGCCCGGGACTAGCGGGAGTGGGCTACAATGAGCAGTTCTTC. Translated: CTSSPGLAGVGYNEQFF.

This chain joins TRBV11-3 and TRBJ1-1, with no clear D. This CDR3 comprises 13 residues. Trimming removed 4 bases at V and 1 base at J, with 7 bases between. Germline lookup yields CDR1 SGHNT and CDR2 YENEEA. This CDR3 is CASSSMGNTEAFF. The CDR3 DNA sequence: TGTGCCAGCAGCTCCATGGGGAACACTGAAGCTTTCTTT.

The table lists this clonotype with a few counts. The V call is TRBV24-1, the J call TRBJ2-5; maybe TRBD1 (7 bases). There are 13 residues in the CDR3. Germline loops: CDR1 KGHDR, CDR2 SFDVKD. V was shortened by 9 bases and J by 3 bases, with 13 bases between the two germline ends. The CDR3 loop reads CATGGTVEETQYF. CDR3 DNA sequence: TGTGCCACCGGAGGGACAGTTGAAGAGACCCAGTACTTC.

The rearrangement links TRBV7-2 to TRBJ2-7; TRBD1 matches at 9 bases. V trimming: 5 bases; J trimming: 4 bases; junction bases outside the gene matches: 6. Germline loops: CDR1 SGHTA, CDR2 FQGNSA. CDR3 length: 14 amino acids. CDR3 sequence (DNA): TGTGCCAGCAGCCGGCGGACAGGGGAGTACGAGCAGTACTTC. Translating it yields CASSRRTGEYEQYF.

The table lists this clonotype with a few counts. The rearrangement uses TRBV27 and TRBJ2-6; a weak D match, TRBD1 (6 bases). The germline CDR1 and CDR2 sequences are MNHEY and SMNVEV (reference sequence). The CDR3 loop spans 18 amino acids. Deletions cut 5 bases from V and 0 bases from J, with 17 bases between. In DNA, the CDR3 is TGTGCCAGCAGTCCTCGACAGGCCAAAAGCTCTGGGGCCAACGTCCTGACTTTC. Protein sequence: CASSPRQAKSSGANVLTF. The complete variable domain, with remaining parts taken from reference TRBV27 and TRBJ2-6, reads EAQVTQNPRYLITVTGKKLTVTCSQNMNHEYMSWYRQDPGLGLRQIYYSMNVEVTDKGDVPEGYKVSRKEKRNFPLILESPSPNQTSLYFCASSPRQAKSSGANVLTFGAGSRLTVL.

The chain carries TRBV11-2 and TRBJ2-5, with D possibly TRBD2 on 5 matching bases. CDR1 SGHAT and CDR2 FQNNGV come from the germline V gene. The V gene lost 6 bases and the J gene lost 5 bases, with 16 bases spanning the gap. The CDR3 is made up of 14 amino acids. The CDR3 DNA is TGTGCCAGCAGATCTCAGCGGACGGGGGAGACCCAGTACTTC. Encoded protein: CASRSQRTGETQYF.

The V gene is TRBV4-1, the J gene TRBJ2-1; 8 bases are a match to TRBD2. Germline V CDR1 and CDR2: MGHRA, YSYEKL. J gave up 6 bases and V 4 bases, and 14 bases lay outside the gene matches. The CDR3 covers 17 residues. For the CDR3, the DNA is TGCGCCAGCAGCCCCAGAGGCGAGACGGGGGGGATCAATGAGCAGTTCTTC. Its translation is CASSPRGETGGINEQFF.

The rearrangement links TRBV20-1 to TRBJ1-1, with 7 bases aligning to TRBD1. The V gene end was trimmed by 2 bases and the J gene end by 1 base; junction bases not matched to a gene: 10. The CDR3 consists of 16 residues. Germline V gene data show CDR1 as DFQATT and CDR2 as SNEGSKA (reference sequence). The CDR3 DNA follows: TGCAGTGCTAGAAAACCCCTCCGGGACAGGAACACTGAAGCTTTCTTT. Its translation: CSARKPLRDRNTEAFF.

The table lists this clonotype with a few counts. The J gene is TRBJ1-3, the V gene TRBV3-1, with D perhaps TRBD1 (6 bases). CDR3 length: 16 residues. V lost 1 base to trimming and J lost 3 bases, with 13 bases between them. Germline CDR1 and CDR2: LGHDT and YNNKEL (reference sequence). CDR3 region: CASSQGPGEYGNTIYF. Here the CDR3 DNA reads TGTGCCAGCAGCCAAGGACCAGGGGAATATGGAAACACCATATATTTT. The entire variable domain, with the rest obtained from reference TRBV3-1 and TRBJ1-3, is as follows: DTAVSQTPKYLVTQMGNDKSIKCEQNLGHDTMYWYKQDSKKFLKIMFSYNNKELIINETVPNRFSPKSPDKAHLNLHINSLELGDSAVYFCASSQGPGEYGNTIYFGEGSWLTVV.

V usage is TRBV15 and J usage is TRBJ2-1; unclear D gene. The CDR3 loop spans 14 amino acids. The germline V and J ends were trimmed by 1 base and 5 bases, with 9 bases remaining between them. The germline gives CDR1 LNHNV, CDR2 YYDKDF (reference sequence). The CDR3 DNA reads as TGTGCCACCAGCAGAGGGGAACGGGACAATGAGCAGTTCTTC. Protein product: CATSRGERDNEQFF.

J is TRBJ2-1 and V is TRBV19; D unresolved. The germline V gene has CDR1 LNHDA and CDR2 SQIVND (reference sequence). This CDR3 spans 13 amino acids. Trimming cost V 3 bases and J 2 bases, with 5 bases left between them. This CDR3 is CASSMAPYNEQFF. The CDR3 DNA is TGTGCCAGTAGTATGGCCCCCTACAATGAGCAGTTCTTC.

This clonotype showed up just a few times. CDR3 nucleotides: TGTGCCAGCAGCAACAATGAAAAACTGTTTTTT. Amino acid sequence: CASSNNEKLFF. V usage is TRBV12-3 or TRBV12-4 and J usage is TRBJ1-4; D not resolved. V lost 6 bases to trimming and J lost 5 bases, with 4 bases between them. The CDR3 has 11 amino acids.

This clonotype was recorded at least ten times. The CDR3 loop reads CASSTGTGNTEAFF. The CDR3 DNA reads TGTGCCAGCAGCACCGGGACAGGGAACACTGAAGCTTTCTTT. This rearrangement joins TRBV9 to TRBJ1-1; 8 nucleotides line up with TRBD1. V shed 4 bases, J shed 1 base, and the junction held 3 bases outside the gene matches. The germline CDR1 and CDR2 sequences are SGDLS and YYNGEE. This CDR3 contains 14 residues.

This clonotype was seen more than once but under ten times. The V gene is TRBV4-3, the J gene TRBJ2-3; D gene ambiguous. Between the trimmed V and J ends, which lost 2 bases and 2 bases, there was a span of 5 bases. Germline values: CDR1 LGHNA, CDR2 YSLEER. The CDR3 covers 13 residues. Here the CDR3 reads CASSQSITDTQYF. CDR3 sequence (DNA): TGCGCCAGCAGCCAATCGATCACAGATACGCAGTATTTT.